Listed below are T cell receptor beta chains from one sample, sequenced in a study of T cells in Graves' hyperthyroidism and ophthalmopathy. Using its own MiXCR run on the multiplex PCR reads, TCRdb lists one record per CDR3 protein. Of a few hundred thousand distinct CDR3 sequences listed, less than 15% are singletons. The sequencing input was blood. The source is a woman in her thirties or forties with Graves' hyperthyroidism. CDR3s include the opening cysteine and the closing phenylalanine or tryptophan. The order of the fields is D gene, clone size, J gene, V gene, CDR3 DNA, CDR3 protein. D genes are given only for firm matches. Size is stated for part of the rows, as once, few or many counts, or as a class when the clone is expanded.

TRBD1	-	TRBJ2-7	TRBV6-2/TRBV6-3	TGTGCCAGCAGATACCGGGACAGGGGATCCTACGAGCAGTACTTC	CASRYRDRGSYEQYF
-	many	TRBJ2-1	TRBV20-1	TGCAGTGTCTACCACTACAATGAGCAGTTCTTC	CSVYHYNEQFF
-	many	TRBJ2-1	TRBV28	TGTGCCAGCAGTTCTCAAGATAGCGTCGAGCAGTTCTTC	CASSSQDSVEQFF
TRBD2	many	TRBJ2-7	TRBV28	TGTGCCAGCAGCGTGAAAGTCGGGCGGGAGGGTTCCTACGAGCAGTACTTC	CASSVKVGREGSYEQYF
-	few	TRBJ1-5	TRBV12-3/TRBV12-4	TGTGCCACCAGGGGTAGCAATCAGCCCCAGCATTTT	CATRGSNQPQHF
TRBD2	many	TRBJ2-1	TRBV20-1	TGCAGTGCTAGTGCCGCTAGCGGTCTACCTGAGCAGTTCTTC	CSASAASGLPEQFF
TRBD1	many	TRBJ1-2	TRBV12-3/TRBV12-4	TGTGCCAGCAGCGGGGACAGAGGAGGCGGCTACACCTTC	CASSGDRGGGYTF
TRBD2	few	TRBJ2-5	TRBV6-1	TGTGCCAGCAGTGAACGCCGCGGAGCGGGAGTAGCAGAGACCCAGTACTTC	CASSERRGAGVAETQYF
-	many	TRBJ2-3	TRBV27	TGTGCCAGCAGTTTACGGCAAAGGTTCACAGATACGCAGTATTTT	CASSLRQRFTDTQYF
-	many	TRBJ2-2	TRBV13	TGTGCCAGCAGACAAGGCGGGAACACCGGGGAGCTGTTTTTT	CASRQGGNTGELFF
-	-	TRBJ2-7	TRBV30	TGTGCTTTTGGACTACACTACGAGCAGTACTTC	CAFGLHYEQYF
-	-	TRBJ1-2	TRBV28	TGTGCCAGCAGTTGGGCCCCCAAAGAGGGCTATGGCTACACCTTC	CASSWAPKEGYGYTF
-	-	TRBJ1-2	TRBV4-1	TGCGCCAGCAGCCAACAACCAGGGGATTTTGGCTATGGCTACACCTTC	CASSQQPGDFGYGYTF
-	many	TRBJ1-5	TRBV6-1	TGTGCCAGCAGCTCACAGGGTTTGTCGGGTCAGCCCCAGCATTTT	CASSSQGLSGQPQHF
TRBD2	many	TRBJ2-4	TRBV7-9	TGTGCCAGCAGCCCAGCTCAGGGACTAGCGCGAAACATTCAGTACTTC	CASSPAQGLARNIQYF
-	many	TRBJ2-7	TRBV12-3/TRBV12-4	TGTGCCAGCAGTTTAAGGGAGGTTGGCTCCTACGAGCAGTACTTC	CASSLREVGSYEQYF
TRBD2	many	TRBJ2-7	TRBV12-3/TRBV12-4	TGTGCCAGCAGTTTGGGACTAGCGGGTCCGCTCAAGGGTTACGAGCAGTACTTC	CASSLGLAGPLKGYEQYF
-	few	TRBJ2-7	TRBV18	TGTGCCAGCTCACCAGGTCAGGGTATAGACGAGCAGTACTTC	CASSPGQGIDEQYF
-	few	TRBJ1-1	TRBV7-2	TGTGCCAGCAACCCACTCACAGGGATAATCGCTGAAGCTTTCTTT	CASNPLTGIIAEAFF
TRBD2	many	TRBJ2-1	TRBV20-1	TGCAGTGCTAGATGGGTAGCGGGAGGGATGGGCAATGAGCAGTTCTTC	CSARWVAGGMGNEQFF
TRBD1	-	TRBJ1-2	TRBV6-1	TGTGCCAGAGGGGAGGGGGCGAACTATGGCTACACCTTC	CARGEGANYGYTF
-	many	TRBJ2-7	TRBV28	TGTGCCAGCAGTGTAGACGTCCGGGGGGCGTCCTACGAGCAGTACTTC	CASSVDVRGASYEQYF
TRBD2	few	TRBJ2-2	TRBV10-2	TGCGCCAGCAGTGTGGGACTAGCGGGATTGAGAGGCACCGGGGAGCTGTTTTTT	CASSVGLAGLRGTGELFF
-	few	TRBJ2-7	TRBV7-9	TGTGCCAGCAGCTTGGGGGTCGCTACCTCCTACGAGCAGTACTTC	CASSLGVATSYEQYF
TRBD2	-	TRBJ2-3	TRBV12-3/TRBV12-4	TGTGCCAGCAGGTCACTAGCGGGAGGGCTGAGGGACACGCAGTATTTT	CASRSLAGGLRDTQYF
TRBD1	-	TRBJ1-4	TRBV10-3	TGTGCCATCAGTGAGAACCCACAGGGGGCGATCGATGAAAAACTGTTTTTT	CAISENPQGAIDEKLFF
TRBD2	-	TRBJ2-1	TRBV29-1	TGCAGCGTATCCACTAGCGCCAATGAGCAGTTCTTC	CSVSTSANEQFF
TRBD1	few	TRBJ1-6	TRBV30	TGTGCCTGGAGGGGACAGGGGGCATCACCCCTCCACTTT	CAWRGQGASPLHF
-	-	TRBJ1-2	TRBV30	TGTGCCTGGAGTGTAGGCGCCAGGGCCCTTGGCTACACCTTC	CAWSVGARALGYTF
TRBD2	many	TRBJ2-7	TRBV4-1	TGCGCCAGCAGCCATTTGACTAGCGGGTCCTACGAGCAGTACTTC	CASSHLTSGSYEQYF
-	-	TRBJ2-5	TRBV20-1	TGCAGTGCTAGTTTTGAACAGGGTCCCGGGTACTTC	CSASFEQGPGYF
TRBD1	many	TRBJ2-7	TRBV5-1	TGCGCCAGCAGCCTCGGGACAGGGGTACACGAGCAGTACTTC	CASSLGTGVHEQYF
TRBD2	many	TRBJ2-5	TRBV20-1	TGCAGTGCTAGCGGGGGGGTCCAAGAGACCCAGTACTTC	CSASGGVQETQYF
TRBD1	many	TRBJ2-1	TRBV9	TGTGCCAGCAGCGTATTGGGACAGGGGGCTTGGAATGAGCAGTTCTTC	CASSVLGQGAWNEQFF
-	many	TRBJ2-2	TRBV6-1	TGTGCCAGCAGCCCTATATCGAACACCGGGGAGCTGTTTTTT	CASSPISNTGELFF
TRBD2	many	TRBJ2-5	TRBV6-1	TGTGCCAGCAGCCAGCTTCTAGCGGGGCAAGAGACCCAGTACTTC	CASSQLLAGQETQYF
TRBD2	many	TRBJ2-3	TRBV7-2	TGTGCCAGCAGCTTAGGAACCAGCGGGGGCGGCGGCACAGATACGCAGTATTTT	CASSLGTSGGGGTDTQYF
-	many	TRBJ2-7	TRBV28	TGTGCCAGCAGCGTGGGGCAGACGATCGGACAGCAGTACTTC	CASSVGQTIGQQYF
-	many	TRBJ2-3	TRBV30	TGTGCCTGGAGTCGTTCCGGAACTAGCACAGATACGCAGTATTTT	CAWSRSGTSTDTQYF
TRBD2	-	TRBJ2-7	TRBV2	TGTGCCAGCAGTGCCTCGGGGCTAGCGGGTAACAACTACGAGCAGTACTTC	CASSASGLAGNNYEQYF
-	-	TRBJ1-2	TRBV20-1	TGCAGTGCTCTCACTGGCTACACCTTC	CSALTGYTF
-	many	TRBJ2-7	TRBV5-1	TGCGCCAGCAGCCCAGGGCACATGGCTACCTACGAGCAGTACTTC	CASSPGHMATYEQYF
-	many	TRBJ1-2	TRBV3-1	TGTGCCAGCAGCCCTCCCCAGACAGCCTATGGCTACACCTTC	CASSPPQTAYGYTF
-	few	TRBJ2-2	TRBV7-9	TGTGCCAGCAACGCCTTGGTGGCCGGGGAGCTGTTTTTT	CASNALVAGELFF
-	-	TRBJ2-3	TRBV19	TGTGCCAGCGTTTCGCCGAACACAGATACGCAGTATTTT	CASVSPNTDTQYF
-	many	TRBJ1-5	TRBV30	TGTGCCTGGAGTTCGGGGAGTAGCAATCAGCCCCAGCATTTT	CAWSSGSSNQPQHF
-	-	TRBJ2-2	TRBV11-2	TGTGCCAGCAGGATAGGGGAATACGGGAACCACCAAAACACCGGGGAGCTGTTTTTT	CASRIGEYGNHQNTGELFF
-	-	TRBJ2-7	TRBV7-9	TGTGCCAGCAGCTTATCACGAACGGAGGGTGACAACGAGCAGTACTTC	CASSLSRTEGDNEQYF
-	-	TRBJ1-2	TRBV5-4	TGTGCCAGCAGCTGGGGGGGGACTTATGGCTACACCTTC	CASSWGGTYGYTF
-	-	TRBJ2-7	TRBV27	TGTGCCAGCAGTTTATCGATCTCTACGCACGAGCAGTACTTC	CASSLSISTHEQYF
TRBD2	-	TRBJ2-1	TRBV7-2	TGTGCCAGCAGCGGTGCCGGGACTAGCGGCTACGAGCAGTTCTTC	CASSGAGTSGYEQFF
-	many	TRBJ2-1	TRBV5-5	TGTGCCAGCAGCTTGAGTGAGGGCGAGCAGTTCTTC	CASSLSEGEQFF
-	few	TRBJ2-1	TRBV7-9	TGTGCCAGCAGCTTAGCGCTGAGACTCATCAATGAGCAGTTCTTC	CASSLALRLINEQFF
-	many	TRBJ2-1	TRBV12-3/TRBV12-4	TGTGCCAGCAGTTTTGAGCTCTCGAAAAATGAGCAGTTCTTC	CASSFELSKNEQFF
-	few	TRBJ2-7	TRBV10-3	TGTGCCATCAGTGAGTCGGTCGAGCAGTACTTC	CAISESVEQYF
TRBD2	many	TRBJ2-3	TRBV5-8	TGTGCCAGCAGCTTAGAGGGACTAGGAAAGGGTGATACGCAGTATTTT	CASSLEGLGKGDTQYF
-	many	TRBJ1-1	TRBV7-9	TGTGCCAGCAGCTTTTCCAGGGCGCCTGTGAACACTGAAGCTTTCTTT	CASSFSRAPVNTEAFF
-	few	TRBJ2-7	TRBV5-6	TGTGCCAGCAGCTTGAGGGCGGTTATCTACGAGCAGTACTTC	CASSLRAVIYEQYF
-	few	TRBJ2-3	TRBV20-1	TGCAGTGCCCGTGACTCGGGAACGCAGTATTTT	CSARDSGTQYF